This entry features one T cell receptor beta chain sequence. This sample is drawn from a study of blood T cell repertoires in COVID-19. Study details: The origin of the acute and convalescent COVID-19 samples was the United States, Italy and Spain. PBMCs, B-cell-depleted T cells, or T cells were the source of the cDNA or gDNA that made up the material.

Per the original data handling: Nucleated cell counts were estimated from reference gene primer amplification. TCRdb keeps only in-frame clones here, not all; method: immunoSEQ multiplex PCR. V, J and clone size are taken as reported in that table, and D and trimming were inferred from the DNA itself. The table records 100,000 to 150,000 clones, about 80% of them present only once. CDR3 length: 13 amino acids. Trimming left V 5 bases short and J 5 bases short, with 13 bases between. In germline, CDR1 is SGHVS, CDR2 FNYEAQ. The chain carries TRBV7-6 and TRBJ2-7; D perhaps matches TRBD1 (5 bases). This sequence was found in a woman aged 50 to 60 with acute or convalescent COVID-19. Material for sequencing was peripheral blood. The CDR3 spells CASSPRTGDEQYF. The CDR3 bases are TGTGCCAGCAGCCCCCGAACAGGTGACGAGCAGTACTTC.